This T cell receptor (beta chain) emerged from a study of shared clonotypes between healthy human individuals. The study, taken as a whole, reports: Unshared clonotypes carried lower generation probabilities than those common to all four donors.

This clone was observed once. The target antigen is unknown. Germline values: CDR1 SGDLS, CDR2 YYNGEE. The trim removed 4 bases at V and 3 bases at J, leaving 10 bases unmatched. The CDR3 loop spans 15 amino acids. Libraries were prepared by immunoSEQ multiplex PCR; TCRdb keeps only in-frame clonotypes and omits some of them. The sample records about 1,900,000 clones, less than 95% being singletons. Naive CD8 cells were CD45RO-negative, positively selected for CCR7, excluding terminally differentiated effector memory CD45RA+ cells. This chain links TRBV9 with TRBJ2-7; TRBD2 matches 7 bases. The sequenced sample was naive CD8+ T cells sorted from blood. This clonotype was sampled from a man younger than 35 in good health. CDR3 protein: CASSPPQGGSYEQYF. DNA of the CDR3: TGTGCCAGCAGCCCCCCTCAGGGAGGGAGCTACGAGCAGTACTTC.